What follows describes a single TCR beta chain. The V gene lost 2 bases and the J gene lost 7 bases, with 9 bases spanning the gap. The CDR3 has 14 amino acids. CDR1 and CDR2 (germline): SGHAT, FQNNGV. Original processing methods: For nucleated cells, counts were estimated from reference gene primer amplification. Here immunoSEQ multiplex PCR was the method, and the copy in TCRdb shows in-frame clones only, minus some. The V and J calls and clone size come from that table; D and trimming were worked out from the DNA. The sample carries approximately 450,000 clones, 70% to 90% recorded once. This sample was included in a study of blood T cell repertoires in COVID-19. Whole-study context: From T cells, B-cell-depleted T cells, or PBMCs came the material, which was cDNA or gDNA.

This study enrolled people aged 18 to 89 from 20 to 25 US geographic areas. Self-reported history from a screening survey and questionnaire set each donor's cohort. The V gene is TRBV11-2, the J gene TRBJ1-6; D uncertain. The origin of this receptor is a woman aged 18-29 years with acute COVID-19. The sample consisted of PBMCs or T cells enriched from blood (not recorded which). The CDR3 spells CASSLRSENSPLHF. The CDR3 nucleotides read TGTGCCAGCAGCTTAAGGTCGGAGAATTCACCCCTCCACTTT.